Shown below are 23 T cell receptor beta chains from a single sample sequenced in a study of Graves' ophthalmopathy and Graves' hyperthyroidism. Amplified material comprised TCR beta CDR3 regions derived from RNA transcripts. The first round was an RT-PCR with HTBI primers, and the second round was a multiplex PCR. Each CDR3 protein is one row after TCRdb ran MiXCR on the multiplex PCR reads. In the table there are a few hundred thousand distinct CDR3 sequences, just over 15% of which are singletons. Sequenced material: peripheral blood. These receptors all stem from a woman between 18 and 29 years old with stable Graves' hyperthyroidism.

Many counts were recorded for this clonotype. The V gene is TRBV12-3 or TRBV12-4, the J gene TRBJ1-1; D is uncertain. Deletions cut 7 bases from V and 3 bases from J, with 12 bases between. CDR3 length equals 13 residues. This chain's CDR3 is CASTRVADTEAFF. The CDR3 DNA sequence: TGTGCCAGCACAAGGGTGGCAGACACTGAAGCTTTCTTT.

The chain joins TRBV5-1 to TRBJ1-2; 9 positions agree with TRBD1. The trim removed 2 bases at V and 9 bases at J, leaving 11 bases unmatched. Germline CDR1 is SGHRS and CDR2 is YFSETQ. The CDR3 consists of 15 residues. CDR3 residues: CASSLDTGGGDSYTF. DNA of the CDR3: TGCGCCAGCAGCTTAGATACAGGGGGCGGTGATAGCTACACCTTC.

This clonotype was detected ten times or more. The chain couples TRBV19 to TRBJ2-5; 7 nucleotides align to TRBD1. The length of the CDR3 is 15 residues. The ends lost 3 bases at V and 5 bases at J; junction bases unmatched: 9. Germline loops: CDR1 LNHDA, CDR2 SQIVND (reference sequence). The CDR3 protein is CASSMGTAGWETQYF. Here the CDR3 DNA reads TGTGCCAGTAGTATGGGGACAGCCGGGTGGGAGACCCAGTACTTC.

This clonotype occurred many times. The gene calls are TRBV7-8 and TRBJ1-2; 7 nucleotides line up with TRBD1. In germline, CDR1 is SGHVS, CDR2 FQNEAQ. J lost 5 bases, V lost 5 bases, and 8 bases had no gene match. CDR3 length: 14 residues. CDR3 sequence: CASSRGGEGYGYTF. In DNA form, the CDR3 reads TGTGCCAGCAGCCGAGGGGGCGAGGGATATGGCTACACCTTC.

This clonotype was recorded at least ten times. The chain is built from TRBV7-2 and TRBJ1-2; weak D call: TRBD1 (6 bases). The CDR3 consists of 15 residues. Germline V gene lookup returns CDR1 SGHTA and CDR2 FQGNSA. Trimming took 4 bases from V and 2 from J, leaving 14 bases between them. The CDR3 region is CASSSTGPANYGYTF. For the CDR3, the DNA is TGTGCCAGCAGCTCGACAGGTCCCGCAAACTATGGCTACACCTTC.

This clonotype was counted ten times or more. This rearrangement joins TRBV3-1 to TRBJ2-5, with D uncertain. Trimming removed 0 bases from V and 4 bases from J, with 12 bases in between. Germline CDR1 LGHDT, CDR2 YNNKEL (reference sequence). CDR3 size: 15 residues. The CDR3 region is CASSQDLTPGETQYF. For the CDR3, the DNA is TGTGCCAGCAGCCAAGATCTAACCCCAGGAGAGACCCAGTACTTC.

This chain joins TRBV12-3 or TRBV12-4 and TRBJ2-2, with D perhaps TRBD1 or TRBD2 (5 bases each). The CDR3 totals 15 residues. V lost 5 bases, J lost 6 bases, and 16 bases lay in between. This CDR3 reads CASSTIGTRAGELFF. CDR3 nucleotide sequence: TGTGCCAGCAGTACCATAGGGACGAGGGCCGGGGAGCTGTTTTTT.

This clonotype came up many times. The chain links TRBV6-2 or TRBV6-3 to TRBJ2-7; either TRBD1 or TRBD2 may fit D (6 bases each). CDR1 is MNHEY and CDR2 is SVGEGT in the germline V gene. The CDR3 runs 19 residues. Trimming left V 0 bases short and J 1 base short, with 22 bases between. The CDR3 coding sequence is TGTGCCAGCAGTTACTCGATGGTCGGGGGCCTCGCGAGGTCCTACGAGCAGTACTTC. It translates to CASSYSMVGGLARSYEQYF.

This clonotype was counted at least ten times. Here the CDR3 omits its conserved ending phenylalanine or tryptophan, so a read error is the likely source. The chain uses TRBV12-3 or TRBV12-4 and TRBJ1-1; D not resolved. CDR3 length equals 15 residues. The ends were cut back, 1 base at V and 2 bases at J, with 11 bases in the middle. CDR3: CASSLEDLENTEAFL. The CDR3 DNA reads TGTGCCAGCAGTTTAGAAGATCTGGAAAACACTGAAGCTTTCCTT.

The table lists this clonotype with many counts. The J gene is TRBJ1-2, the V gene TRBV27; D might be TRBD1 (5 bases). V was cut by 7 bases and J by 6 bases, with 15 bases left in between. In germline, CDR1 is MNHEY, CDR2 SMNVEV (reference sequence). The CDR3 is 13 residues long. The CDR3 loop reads CASKLARVDGYTF. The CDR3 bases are TGTGCCAGCAAACTCGCCAGGGTCGATGGCTACACCTTC.

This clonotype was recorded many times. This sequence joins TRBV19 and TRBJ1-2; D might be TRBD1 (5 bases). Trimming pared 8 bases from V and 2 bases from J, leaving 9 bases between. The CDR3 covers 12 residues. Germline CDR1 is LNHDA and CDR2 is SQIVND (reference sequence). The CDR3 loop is CASAGPNYGYTF. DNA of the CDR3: TGTGCCAGTGCAGGGCCCAACTATGGCTACACCTTC. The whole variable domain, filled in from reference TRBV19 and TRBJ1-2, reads DGGITQSPKYLFRKEGQNVTLSCEQNLNHDAMYWYRQDPGQGLRLIYYSQIVNDFQKGDIAEGYSVSREKKESFPLTVTSAQKNPTAFYLCASAGPNYGYTFGSGTRLTVV.

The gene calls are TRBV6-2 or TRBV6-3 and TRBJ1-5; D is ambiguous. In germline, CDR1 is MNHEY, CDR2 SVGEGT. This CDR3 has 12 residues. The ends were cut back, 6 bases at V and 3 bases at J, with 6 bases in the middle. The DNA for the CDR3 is TGTGCCAGCAGGAGGTCCAATCAGCCCCAGCATTTT. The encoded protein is CASRRSNQPQHF.

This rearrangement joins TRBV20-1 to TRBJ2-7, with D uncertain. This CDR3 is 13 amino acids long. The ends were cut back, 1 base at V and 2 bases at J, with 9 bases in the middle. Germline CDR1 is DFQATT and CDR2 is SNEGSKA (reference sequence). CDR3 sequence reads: CSARVQSTYEQYF. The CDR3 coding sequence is TGCAGTGCTAGAGTACAGTCCACCTACGAGCAGTACTTC.

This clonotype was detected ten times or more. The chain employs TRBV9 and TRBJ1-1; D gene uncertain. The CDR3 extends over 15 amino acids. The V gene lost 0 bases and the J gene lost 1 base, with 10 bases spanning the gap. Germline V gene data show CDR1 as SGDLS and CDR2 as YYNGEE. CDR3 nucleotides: TGTGCCAGCAGCGTAGGTGGAGGGCAGAACACTGAAGCTTTCTTT. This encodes CASSVGGGQNTEAFF. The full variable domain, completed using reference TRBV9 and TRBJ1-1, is DSGVTQTPKHLITATGQRVTLRCSPRSGDLSVYWYQQSLDQGLQFLIQYYNGEERAKGNILERFSAQQFPDLHSELNLSSLELGDSALYFCASSVGGGQNTEAFFGQGTRLTVV.

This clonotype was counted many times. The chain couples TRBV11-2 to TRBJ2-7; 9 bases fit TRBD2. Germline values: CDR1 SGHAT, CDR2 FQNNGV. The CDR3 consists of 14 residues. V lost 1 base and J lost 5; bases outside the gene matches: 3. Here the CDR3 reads CASSLGGGVHEQYF. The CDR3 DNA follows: TGTGCCAGCAGCTTAGGCGGGGGGGTCCACGAGCAGTACTTC.

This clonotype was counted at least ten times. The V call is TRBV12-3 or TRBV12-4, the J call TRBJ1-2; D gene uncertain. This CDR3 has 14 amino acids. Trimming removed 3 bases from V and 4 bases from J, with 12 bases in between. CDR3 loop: CASSFGGLFYGYTF. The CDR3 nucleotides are TGTGCCAGCAGTTTTGGCGGATTATTCTATGGCTACACCTTC.

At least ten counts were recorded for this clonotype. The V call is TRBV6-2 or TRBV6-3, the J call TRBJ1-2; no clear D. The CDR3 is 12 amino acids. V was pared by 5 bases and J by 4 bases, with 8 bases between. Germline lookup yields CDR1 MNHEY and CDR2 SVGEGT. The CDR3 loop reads CASSTFLYGYTF. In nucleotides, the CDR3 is TGTGCCAGCAGTACCTTTCTCTATGGCTACACCTTC.

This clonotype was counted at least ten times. Here the CDR3 DNA reads TGCAGTGCGCCGAGGGGTCGCGAGCAGTACTTC. It translates to CSAPRGREQYF. The V call is TRBV20-1, the J call TRBJ2-7; D tentatively fits TRBD1 or TRBD2 (5 bases each). This CDR3 is built from 11 residues. Germline values: CDR1 DFQATT, CDR2 SNEGSKA (reference sequence). The V end was cut by 6 bases, the J end by 6 bases, with 12 bases between.

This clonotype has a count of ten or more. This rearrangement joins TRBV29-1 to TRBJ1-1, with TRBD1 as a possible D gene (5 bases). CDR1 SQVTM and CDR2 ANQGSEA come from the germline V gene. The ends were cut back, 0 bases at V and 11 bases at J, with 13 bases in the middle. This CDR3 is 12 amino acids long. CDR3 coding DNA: TGCAGCGTTGAAGAGGTGAGGGGCCGCGCTTTCTTT. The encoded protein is CSVEEVRGRAFF.

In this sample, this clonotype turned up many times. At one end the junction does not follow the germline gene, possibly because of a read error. The CDR3 protein is CATSPGLAYTDAFF. DNA for the CDR3: TGTGCCACCAGCCCGGGTCTGGCGTACACTGATGCTTTCTTT. J is TRBJ1-1 and V is TRBV24-1; D uncertain. Germline CDR1 is KGHDR and CDR2 is SFDVKD. There are 14 residues in the CDR3.

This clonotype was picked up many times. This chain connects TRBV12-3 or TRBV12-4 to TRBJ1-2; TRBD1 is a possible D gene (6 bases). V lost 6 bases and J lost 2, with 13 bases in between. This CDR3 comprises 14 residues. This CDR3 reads CASRQGLGNYGYTF. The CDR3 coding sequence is TGTGCCAGCAGACAGGGTCTTGGCAACTATGGCTACACCTTC.

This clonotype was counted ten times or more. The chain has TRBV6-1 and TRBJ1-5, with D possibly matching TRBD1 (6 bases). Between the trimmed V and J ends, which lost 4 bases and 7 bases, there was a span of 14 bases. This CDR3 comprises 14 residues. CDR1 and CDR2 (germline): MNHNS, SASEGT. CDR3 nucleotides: TGTGCCAGCAGTGGGGGGGGGGCAGGGCAGCCCCAGCATTTT. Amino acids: CASSGGGAGQPQHF.

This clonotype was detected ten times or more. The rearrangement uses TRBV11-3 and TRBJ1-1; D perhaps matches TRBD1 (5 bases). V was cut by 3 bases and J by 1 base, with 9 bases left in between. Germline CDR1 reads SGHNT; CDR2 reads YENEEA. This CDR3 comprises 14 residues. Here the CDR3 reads CASSLGPRNTEAFF. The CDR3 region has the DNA TGTGCCAGCAGCTTGGGACCTAGGAACACTGAAGCTTTCTTT.